The 20 T cell receptor beta chains reported below all come from one sample, sequenced in a study of blood T cell repertoires in COVID-19. The method was immunoSEQ multiplex PCR; TCRdb's version includes in-frame clones alone and lacks a portion of them. Here the sample spans around 300,000 clones, over 85% being singletons. Sequencing used PBMCs or T cells enriched from blood (not recorded which). The receptors come from a woman in her sixties who had recovered from COVID-19.

The table lists this clone with a count of one. V is TRBV18 and J is TRBJ2-4, with 9 bases identical to TRBD1. The V segment lost 4 bases and the J segment 7 bases; nucleotides outside the gene matches: 5. The CDR3 runs to 14 residues. Germline assignment: CDR1 KGHSH and CDR2 LQKENI. DNA of the CDR3: TGTGCCAGCTCACAGGGACAGGGAGCGAACATTCAGTACTTC. Encoded protein: CASSQGQGANIQYF.

The chain recombines TRBV2 with TRBJ1-4; D is undetermined. Trimming took 3 bases from V and 5 from J, leaving 10 bases between them. Germline CDR1 and CDR2: SNHLY and FYNNEI. This CDR3 is built from 14 residues. The CDR3 bases are TGTGCCAGCAGTGAGGCAGGATTAAATGAAAAACTGTTTTTT. As protein: CASSEAGLNEKLFF.

The chain uses TRBV27 and TRBJ1-6; 9 positions match TRBD1. The CDR3 sequence is 14 residues long. Per the germline V gene, CDR1 is MNHEY and CDR2 is SMNVEV (reference sequence). J lost 10 bases, V lost 4 bases, and 5 bases had no gene match. The CDR3 DNA follows: TGTGCCAGCAGTTACAGGGGGCAAGCATCACCCCTCCACTTT. It is translated as CASSYRGQASPLHF.

The count of this clone is one. The chain couples TRBV11-2 to TRBJ2-5; 7 bases line up with TRBD2. There are 16 residues in the CDR3. Germline V CDR1 and CDR2: SGHAT, FQNNGV. The V and J ends lost 1 base and 5 bases, in that order; junction bases with no gene match: 10. This chain's CDR3 is CASSLVFGAGVETQYF. In nucleotides, the CDR3 is TGTGCCAGCAGCTTAGTTTTCGGGGCGGGGGTTGAGACCCAGTACTTC.

The V and J genes are TRBV5-1 and TRBJ2-7; maybe TRBD1 (5 bases). The CDR3 contains 14 residues. Germline CDR1 SGHRS, CDR2 YFSETQ. Trimming stripped 0 bases from V and 6 bases from J, with 13 bases between. The CDR3 DNA reads TGCGCCAGCAGCTTGGTCCAGGGTGATGGCGAGCAGTACTTC. Its protein is CASSLVQGDGEQYF.

The gene calls are TRBV18 and TRBJ2-5; tentatively, D is TRBD1 (7 bases). CDR3 length: 15 residues. Between the trimmed V and J ends, which lost 6 bases and 2 bases, there was a span of 16 bases. The germline gives CDR1 KGHSH, CDR2 LQKENI. The CDR3 here is CASSLGGGQQETQYF. DNA of the CDR3: TGTGCCAGCTCTCTAGGAGGGGGACAGCAAGAGACCCAGTACTTC.

This clone is a singleton in its sample. The chain couples TRBV20-1 to TRBJ2-2; 7 bases line up with TRBD2. The CDR3 length is 15 residues. V was clipped by 3 bases and J by 6 bases; unmatched bases: 10. Germline CDR1 is DFQATT and CDR2 is SNEGSKA (reference sequence). CDR3 residues: CSASGAGAWAGELFF. The CDR3 DNA reads as TGCAGTGCTAGTGGCGCGGGAGCGTGGGCCGGGGAGCTGTTTTTT.

CDR3 sequence: CASSQGLARERVGELFF. The CDR3 nucleotides read TGCGCCAGCAGCCAAGGGCTCGCCCGGGAGAGGGTCGGGGAGCTGTTTTTT. The V gene is TRBV4-1, the J gene TRBJ2-2; TRBD2 might be the D (6 bases). CDR1 MGHRA and CDR2 YSYEKL come from the germline V gene. CDR3 length: 17 amino acids. Deletions cut 1 base from V and 7 bases from J, with 19 bases between.

The chain has TRBV3-1 (or the pseudogene TRBV3-2) and TRBJ1-1; 8 bases agree with TRBD1. Trimming took 5 bases from V and 3 from J; bases not matched to a gene: 5. CDR1 and CDR2 from the germline V gene are LGHDT and YNNKEL (reference sequence). The CDR3 is made up of 14 amino acids. The CDR3 sequence is CASSEQGVYTEAFF. The CDR3 nucleotides are TGTGCCAGCAGCGAACAGGGGGTGTACACTGAAGCTTTCTTT.

CDR3 loop: CASSSAGTSVIQETQYF. CDR3 nucleotides: TGTGCCAGCAGCTCGGCGGGGACTAGCGTGATCCAAGAGACCCAGTACTTC. The V and J genes are TRBV7-2 and TRBJ2-5; 10 positions agree with TRBD2. This CDR3 spans 17 amino acids. Losses at the gene ends were 4 bases for V and 1 base for J; bases not matched to a gene: 9. Looked up from germline, CDR1 is SGHTA and CDR2 is FQGNSA.

The gene calls are TRBV7-6 and TRBJ1-4; 7 bases agree with TRBD1. Per germline, CDR1 SGHVS and CDR2 FNYEAQ. Losses at the gene ends were 4 bases for V and 8 bases for J; bases not matched to a gene: 7. The CDR3 runs 14 residues. This chain's CDR3 is CASSSDRESEKLFF. The CDR3 DNA sequence: TGTGCCAGCAGCTCAGACAGGGAGAGCGAAAAACTGTTTTTT.

The gene calls are TRBV6-5 and TRBJ1-2; TRBD1 agrees at 7 bases. V trimming: 5 bases; J trimming: 5 bases; junction bases outside the gene matches: 11. The CDR3 is made up of 15 amino acids. Germline CDR1 is MNHEY and CDR2 is SVGAGI. CDR3 sequence reads: CASSLGRQGVYGYTF. The CDR3 region has the DNA TGTGCCAGCAGTCTTGGTCGACAGGGTGTTTATGGCTACACCTTC.

The gene calls are TRBV7-3 and TRBJ1-1; a possible D gene is TRBD1 (5 bases). CDR1 is SGHTA, CDR2 FQGTGA, per germline. V lost 3 bases to trimming and J lost 1 base, with 9 bases between them. The CDR3 consists of 14 residues. In DNA form, the CDR3 reads TGTGCCAGCAGCTTGTTCGGGGGGAACACTGAAGCTTTCTTT. Amino acids: CASSLFGGNTEAFF. Using reference TRBV7-3 and TRBJ1-1 for the parts outside the CDR3, the full variable domain is GAGVSQTPSNKVTEKGKYVELRCDPISGHTALYWYRQSLGQGPEFLIYFQGTGAADDSGLPNDRFFAVRPEGSVSTLKIQRTERGDSAVYLCASSLFGGNTEAFFGQGTRLTVV.

The chain uses TRBV7-8 and TRBJ1-6; 7 bases agree with TRBD1. Germline V gene data show CDR1 as SGHVS and CDR2 as FQNEAQ. The CDR3 consists of 17 residues. V was clipped by 2 bases and J by 0 bases; unmatched bases: 4. The CDR3, as DNA: TGTGCCAGCAGCTTAAGGGGACAGAGCTCCTATAATTCACCCCTCCACTTT. This sequence encodes CASSLRGQSSYNSPLHF. Variable domain in full (rest from reference TRBV7-8 and TRBJ1-6): GAGVSQSPRYKVAKRGQDVALRCDPISGHVSLFWYQQALGQGPEFLTYFQNEAQLDKSGLPSDRFFAERPEGSVSTLKIQRTQQEDSAVYLCASSLRGQSSYNSPLHFGNGTRLTVT.

The chain is built from TRBV18 and TRBJ1-1; D possibly corresponds to TRBD1 (6 bases). This CDR3 is 14 amino acids long. Germline CDR1 is KGHSH and CDR2 is LQKENI. Trimming pared 3 bases from V and 3 bases from J, leaving 11 bases between. CDR3 sequence reads: CASSPWTDHTEAFF. In nucleotides, the CDR3 is TGTGCCAGCTCACCTTGGACAGACCACACTGAAGCTTTCTTT.

The chain combines TRBV7-9 with TRBJ1-4, with D uncertain. The CDR3 covers 14 residues. Trimming stripped 3 bases from V and 5 bases from J, with 10 bases between. The germline CDR1 and CDR2 sequences are SEHNR and FQNEAQ (reference sequence). CDR3 in DNA: TGTGCCAGCAGCTTCTCGGGAGGCAATGAAAAACTGTTTTTT. Protein product: CASSFSGGNEKLFF.

V gene TRBV2 combines with J gene TRBJ2-2, with D tentatively TRBD2 (7 bases). V was trimmed by 7 bases and J by 5 bases, leaving 14 bases between them. Germline V gene sequence: CDR1 SNHLY, CDR2 FYNNEI. The CDR3 has 14 amino acids. CDR3 in amino acids: CASMGGPRTGELFF. The CDR3 coding sequence is TGTGCCAGCATGGGGGGGCCTAGGACCGGGGAGCTGTTTTTT.

This sequence joins TRBV3-1 (or the pseudogene TRBV3-2) and TRBJ1-2; 7 bases line up with TRBD1. V shed 6 bases and J 8 bases; nucleotides not matched to a gene: 9. There are 13 residues in the CDR3. The germline V gene encodes CDR1 LGHDT and CDR2 YNNKEL (reference sequence). This CDR3 is CASRGTGARGYTF. CDR3 sequence (DNA): TGTGCCAGCAGGGGTACAGGGGCTCGGGGCTACACCTTC.

This clone occurred a few times. The chain is built from TRBV6-5 and TRBJ1-2; 7 nucleotides align to TRBD1. Germline V CDR1 and CDR2: MNHEY, SVGAGI. The J segment lost 0 bases and the V segment lost 6 bases, leaving 7 bases of the junction unmatched. The CDR3 length is 15 residues. The CDR3 coding sequence is TGTGCCAGCAGCCGACAGGGCCTCGCTAACTATGGCTACACCTTC. It specifies CASSRQGLANYGYTF.

The chain recombines TRBV3-1 (or the pseudogene TRBV3-2) with TRBJ2-1, with TRBD2 identical over 12 bases. The V and J ends lost 1 base and 4 bases, in that order; junction bases with no gene match: 5. Germline lookup yields CDR1 LGHDT and CDR2 YNNKEL (reference sequence). CDR3 length equals 17 residues. This chain's CDR3 is CASSQVGTSGWYNEQFF. For the CDR3, the DNA is TGTGCCAGCAGCCAAGTGGGGACTAGCGGGTGGTACAATGAGCAGTTCTTC.